Detailed here is one T cell receptor beta chain. This sample is drawn from a study of blood T cell repertoires in COVID-19. The overall study: T cells, B-cell-depleted T cells, or PBMCs provided the cDNA or gDNA that served as material.

Sequenced by immunoSEQ multiplex PCR; TCRdb stores in-frame clones only, minus some. The sample includes around 150,000 clones, 81% seen only once; the top ten take around 8%. The CDR3 covers 16 residues. Trimming removed 5 bases at V and 4 bases at J, with 17 bases between. CDR1 and CDR2 from the germline V gene are MGHDK and SYGVNS. This clonotype was sampled from a woman aged 60-70 years with active or convalescent COVID-19. Sequenced material: peripheral blood. The V gene is TRBV25-1, the J gene TRBJ1-4; D unresolved. The CDR3 loop reads CASSSPTTPYNEKLFF. The DNA for the CDR3 is TGTGCCAGCAGTTCCCCGACAACCCCCTATAATGAAAAACTGTTTTTT.